The 2 T cell receptor beta chains given below trace back to one sample, sequenced in a study of T cell responses to AZD1222 COVID-19 vaccine. The protocol was immunoSEQ multiplex PCR, while the TCRdb copy is restricted to in-frame clones and leaves out a portion. The profile shows more than 75,000 clones, roughly nine tenths of them singletons. The sequencing used peripheral blood, collected on day 0 of AZD1222 vaccination. The receptors were sampled from an adult in good health.

The V call is TRBV5-3, the J call TRBJ2-1, with D possibly matching TRBD1 (6 bases). TRBV5-3 is an ORF, with its function uncertain. The length of the CDR3 is 15 residues. Between the trimmed V and J ends, which lost 6 bases and 5 bases, there was a span of 18 bases. The CDR3 DNA reads as TGTGCCAGAATCCTGGCTAGGGGGTCGCACAATGAGCAGTTCTTC. Amino acids: CARILARGSHNEQFF.

V is TRBV28 and J is TRBJ1-5; D is unclear. Trimming took 6 bases from V and 12 from J, leaving 9 bases between them. The germline gives CDR1 MDHEN, CDR2 SYDVKM. The CDR3 has 10 amino acids. CDR3 nucleotides: TGTGCCAGCAGCTCTAAGGACCAGCATTTT. It specifies CASSSKDQHF.